Below, one TCR beta chain is given with its context. The antigen remains undetermined. This sample was included in a study of cytomegalovirus exposure and HLA in healthy donors. The study's findings and limits: The study designated 164 TCR beta chains cytomegalovirus-associated.

Germline CDR1 MNHEY, CDR2 SMNVEV (reference sequence). The J segment lost 5 bases and the V segment lost 6 bases, leaving 8 bases of the junction unmatched. There are 15 residues in the CDR3. A multiplex PCR was run with 60 Vbeta primers and 13 Jbeta primers. Using immunoSEQ multiplex PCR, the repertoire was profiled, and TCRdb retains in-frame clones only, with some absent. The sample lists 85,000 to 130,000 clones, approximately 80% occurring once. This clonotype was obtained from a woman aged 40 to 55 in good health and CMV-seronegative. Sequencing was done on a sample of PBMCs. This sequence joins TRBV27 and TRBJ2-7, with 12 bases that match TRBD2. The CDR3 reads CASRRTTSGGHEQYF. The CDR3 coding sequence is TGTGCCAGCAGGCGGACGACTAGCGGGGGCCACGAGCAGTACTTC.